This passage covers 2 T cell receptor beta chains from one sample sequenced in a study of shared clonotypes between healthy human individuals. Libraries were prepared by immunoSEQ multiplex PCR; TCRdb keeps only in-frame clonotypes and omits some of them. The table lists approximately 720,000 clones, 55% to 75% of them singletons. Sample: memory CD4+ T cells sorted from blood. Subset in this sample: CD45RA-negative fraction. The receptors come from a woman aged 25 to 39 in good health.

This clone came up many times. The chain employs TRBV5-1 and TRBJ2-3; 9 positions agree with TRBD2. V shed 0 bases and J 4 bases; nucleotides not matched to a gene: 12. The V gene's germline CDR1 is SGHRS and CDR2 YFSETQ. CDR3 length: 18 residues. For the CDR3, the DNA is TGCGCCAGCAGCTTGGATGTGCTAGCGGGGATCGGGGCAGATACGCAGTATTTT. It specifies CASSLDVLAGIGADTQYF.

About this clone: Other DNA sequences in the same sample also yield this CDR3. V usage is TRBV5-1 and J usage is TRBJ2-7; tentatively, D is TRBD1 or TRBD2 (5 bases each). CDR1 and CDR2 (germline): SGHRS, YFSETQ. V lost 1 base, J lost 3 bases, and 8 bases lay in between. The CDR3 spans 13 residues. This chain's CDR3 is CASSLRGDYEQYF. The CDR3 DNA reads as TGCGCCAGCAGCTTGCGAGGGGACTACGAGCAGTACTTC.